The subject of this entry is one TCR beta chain. V gave up 7 bases and J gave up 7 bases; unmatched junction bases: 6. This CDR3 region has 14 residues. Per the germline V gene, CDR1 is LGHNA and CDR2 is YNFKEQ. TCRdb's table, derived via immunoSEQ multiplex PCR, lists solely in-frame clones and lacks some. Among around 34,000 clones, around four fifths were seen once, and the ten largest hold 23%. The sample comes from a study of OX40 agonist ivuxolimab in advanced cancers. The gene calls are TRBV4-2 and TRBJ1-4; 10 bases match TRBD1. The source was CD4+ or CD8+ T cells sorted from blood, collected in a trial of the OX40 agonist ivuxolimab. The clonotype originates from an adult with an advanced solid tumor such as melanoma, head and neck, liver or kidney cancer. The CDR3 loop is CASMDRGLSEKLFF. CDR3 in DNA: TGTGCCAGCATGGACAGGGGGTTGAGTGAAAAACTGTTTTTT.